A selection of T cell receptor beta chains follows, all from one sample in a study of T cell clones after liver transplantation. The repertoire was sequenced with immunoSEQ multiplex PCR; TCRdb's copy has only in-frame clones and lacks some. The sample consists of about 58,000 clones, 70% of them appearing once. The material sequenced was CD4+ T cells from blood, taken at the approximately 16-month timepoint. The origin of the receptors is a human patient who received a liver transplant. Some T cells may trace back to the graft donor. The CDR3 runs from the conserved cysteine through the conserved F or W. Each record gives: D gene, clone size, V gene, J gene, CDR3 DNA, CDR3 protein. A D gene is named only where the DNA matches it firmly. Clone size is given for some rows only: seen once, a few or many times, or a class if the clone is expanded.

-	-	TRBV15	TRBJ2-7	TGTGCCACCAGCAGAGGGGGTAATTTCTACGAGCAGTACTTC	CATSRGGNFYEQYF
TRBD1	-	TRBV4-2	TRBJ1-5	TGTGCCAGCAGCCAAGATCCCCGGACAGGGTATCGGCCCCAGCATTTT	CASSQDPRTGYRPQHF
-	-	TRBV7-9	TRBJ1-4	TGTGCCAGCAGCCCGGACAGATGGGGGTTGAGTGGTAATGAAAAACTGTTTTTT	CASSPDRWGLSGNEKLFF
-	-	TRBV6-1	TRBJ2-3	TGTGCCAGCAGTGAAGCCTGGCGGGATACGCAGTATTTT	CASSEAWRDTQYF
-	-	TRBV2	TRBJ1-1	TGTGCCAGCAGCAGGGGAGAGAACACTGAAGCTTTCTTT	CASSRGENTEAFF
-	-	TRBV15	TRBJ2-1	TGTGCCACCAGCAGAAAGAAGGCCGACAATGAGCAGTTCTTC	CATSRKKADNEQFF
-	-	TRBV29-1	TRBJ1-5	TGCAGCGCTTCCCAGGGACTAAATCAGCCCCAGCATTTT	CSASQGLNQPQHF
-	-	TRBV6-5	TRBJ1-5	TGTGCCAGCTCAATAAACAGGGACCTCATGCAGCCCCAGCATTTT	CASSINRDLMQPQHF
-	-	TRBV7-9	TRBJ2-1	TGTGCCAGCAGCCCACGGGGCCCATCTGGGAGTGAGCAGTTCTTC	CASSPRGPSGSEQFF
TRBD2	once	TRBV6-5	TRBJ2-2	TGTGCCAGCAGCCACCGACTAGCGGGAGGCGGGGAGCTGTTTTTT	CASSHRLAGGGELFF
TRBD1	-	TRBV5-1	TRBJ2-1	TGCGCCAGCAGCAAACAGGGGGCGCTAGACAATGAGCAGTTCTTC	CASSKQGALDNEQFF
-	once	TRBV7-2	TRBJ2-2	TGTGCCAGCAGCCCTAAGGTGTCCAGGGAGCTGTTTTTT	CASSPKVSRELFF
-	-	TRBV9	TRBJ1-4	TGTGCCAGCAGCGTAGGCCTTAATGAAAAACTGTTTTTT	CASSVGLNEKLFF
-	-	TRBV7-2	TRBJ1-1	TGTGCCAGCAGTTCTGCATCCTCTTGGACCGAAGCTTTCTTT	CASSSASSWTEAFF
-	-	TRBV30	TRBJ2-5	TGTGCCTGGAGAAGGGGGGGCTTGGGCCAAGAGACCCAGTACTTC	CAWRRGGLGQETQYF
-	-	TRBV5-4	TRBJ2-3	TGTGCCAGCAGCTCCGGAGACCGGTGGGATACGCAGTATTTT	CASSSGDRWDTQYF
TRBD1	-	TRBV4-3	TRBJ1-4	TGCGCCAGCAGCCAAGTACGGACAGGGGGTGAAAAACTGTTTTTT	CASSQVRTGGEKLFF
-	-	TRBV5-5	TRBJ2-2	TGTGCCAGCAGCTTACAGGAGCACTTCGGGGAGCTGTTTTTT	CASSLQEHFGELFF
TRBD1	-	TRBV7-2	TRBJ2-3	TGTGCCAGCAACGTCCCAGGGGGCCGCACAGATACGCAGTATTTT	CASNVPGGRTDTQYF
TRBD2	-	TRBV10-3	TRBJ2-3	TGTGCCATCAGTCTTAGCGGGGCATCCGATACGCAGTATTTT	CAISLSGASDTQYF
TRBD1	-	TRBV29-1	TRBJ1-1	TGCAGCGTGACGGGACAGCAGAACACTGAAGCTTTCTTT	CSVTGQQNTEAFF
TRBD2	few	TRBV5-4	TRBJ2-5	TGTGCCAGCAGCTGGACTAGCGGGAGGGCGATTGAGACCCAGTACTTC	CASSWTSGRAIETQYF
-	-	TRBV5-4	TRBJ2-6	TGTGCCAGCAGCTTAAGGCAGAACTCTGGGGCCAACGTCCTGACTTTC	CASSLRQNSGANVLTF
TRBD1	-	TRBV5-1	TRBJ2-1	TGCGCCAGCAGGGCCGACAGGGGTCCATACAATGAGCAGTTCTTC	CASRADRGPYNEQFF
-	-	TRBV6-5	TRBJ2-5	TGTGCCAGCAGAACGGGAGAGACCCAGTACTTC	CASRTGETQYF
-	-	TRBV11-2	TRBJ1-6	TGTGCCAGCAGCTTAGATGGGAGCTCCTATAATTCACCCCTCCACTTT	CASSLDGSSYNSPLHF
-	few	TRBV5-5	TRBJ2-6	TGTGCCAGCAGCTTATCCCCGGTTCTTCCCTCTCATGGGGCCAACGTCCTGACTTTC	CASSLSPVLPSHGANVLTF
-	-	TRBV7-2	TRBJ2-3	TGTGCCAGCAGCTGGGACACAGCCACAGATACGCAGTATTTT	CASSWDTATDTQYF